This T cell receptor beta chain originates from a study of memory CD4+ T cells and cytomegalovirus serostatus. The sort gate was single viable CD3+CD4+CD8-CD45RO+ cells for memory CD4+ T cells. Total CD4+ T cells were enriched by CD4 positive selection. Germline V gene lookup returns CDR1 MDHEN and CDR2 SYDVKM. V was pared by 5 bases and J by 6 bases, with 17 bases between. This CDR3 is built from 14 residues. Authors' data handling: Out-of-frame sequences were removed, leaving a few million distinct TCRbeta sequences. The assay was immunoSEQ multiplex PCR, and TCRdb's table has in-frame clones only and misses some. V, J and clone size were drawn from that table, and D and trimming were deduced from the DNA. Seen here are just under 95,000 clones, about four fifths observed once, and the top ten hold 3.6%. In regard to this clone: The antigen remains undetermined.

Findings and caveats of the study: Each of 67 CMV-associated TCRbeta sequences occurred in one to five individuals.

This TCR was sampled from an adult in good health and CMV-seropositive. Input material: memory CD4+ T cells from blood. V usage is TRBV28 and J usage is TRBJ2-7, with a tentative D call TRBD2 (6 bases). DNA for the CDR3: TGTGCCAGCAGTCCCGGCGGGGTAAGAGCCGAGCAGTACTTC. The encoded protein is CASSPGGVRAEQYF.